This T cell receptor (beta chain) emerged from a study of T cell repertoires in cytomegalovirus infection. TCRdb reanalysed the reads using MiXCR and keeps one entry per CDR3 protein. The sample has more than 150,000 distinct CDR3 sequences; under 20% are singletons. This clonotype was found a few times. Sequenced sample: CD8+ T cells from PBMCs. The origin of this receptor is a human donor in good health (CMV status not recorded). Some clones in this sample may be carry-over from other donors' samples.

Here the CDR3 reads CASSPERGELFF. Here the CDR3 DNA reads TGTGCCAGCAGTCCCGAGAGGGGGGAACTGTTTTTT. This chain uses TRBV12-3 or TRBV12-4 with TRBJ1-4; D is possibly TRBD1 (6 bases). Trimming stripped 5 bases from V and 12 bases from J, with 13 bases between. The CDR3 sequence is 12 residues long.